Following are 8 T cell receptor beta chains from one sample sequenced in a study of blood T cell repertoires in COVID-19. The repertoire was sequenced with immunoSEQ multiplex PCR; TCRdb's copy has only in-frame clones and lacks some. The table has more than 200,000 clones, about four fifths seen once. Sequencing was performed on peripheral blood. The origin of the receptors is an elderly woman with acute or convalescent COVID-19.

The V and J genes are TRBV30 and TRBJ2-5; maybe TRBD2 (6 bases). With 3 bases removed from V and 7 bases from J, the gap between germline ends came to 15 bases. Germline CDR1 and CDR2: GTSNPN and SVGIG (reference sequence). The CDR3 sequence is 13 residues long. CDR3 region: CAWSAGTRGTQYF. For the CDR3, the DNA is TGTGCCTGGAGCGCCGGGACTCGGGGGACCCAGTACTTC.

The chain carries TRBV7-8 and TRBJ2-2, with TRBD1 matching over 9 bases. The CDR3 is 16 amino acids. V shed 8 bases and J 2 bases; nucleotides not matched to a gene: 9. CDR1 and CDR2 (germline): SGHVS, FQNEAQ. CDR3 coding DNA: TGTGCCAGCCTCCTTCTGGGACAGGGAAACACCGGGGAGCTGTTTTTT. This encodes CASLLLGQGNTGELFF.

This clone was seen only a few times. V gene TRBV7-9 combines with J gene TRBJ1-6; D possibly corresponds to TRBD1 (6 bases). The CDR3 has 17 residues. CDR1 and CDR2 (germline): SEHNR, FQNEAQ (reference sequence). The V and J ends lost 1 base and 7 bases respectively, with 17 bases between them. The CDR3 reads CASSLGVAGGGNSPLHF. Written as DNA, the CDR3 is TGTGCCAGCAGCTTAGGCGTAGCGGGGGGCGGAAATTCACCCCTCCACTTT. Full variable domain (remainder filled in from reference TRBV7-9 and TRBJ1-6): DTGVSQNPRHKITKRGQNVTFRCDPISEHNRLYWYRQTLGQGPEFLTYFQNEAQLEKSRLLSDRFSAERPKGSFSTLEIQRTEQGDSAMYLCASSLGVAGGGNSPLHFGNGTRLTVT.

This chain's CDR3 is CASSRLAGSTDTQYF. CDR3 nucleotide sequence: TGTGCCAGCAGCCGACTAGCGGGTAGCACAGATACGCAGTATTTT. J is TRBJ2-3 and V is TRBV9; 10 bases line up with TRBD2. V was pared by 4 bases and J by 0 bases, with 2 bases of the junction left unmatched. CDR3 length: 15 amino acids. Germline values: CDR1 SGDLS, CDR2 YYNGEE. Variable domain in full (rest from reference TRBV9 and TRBJ2-3): DSGVTQTPKHLITATGQRVTLRCSPRSGDLSVYWYQQSLDQGLQFLIQYYNGEERAKGNILERFSAQQFPDLHSELNLSSLELGDSALYFCASSRLAGSTDTQYFGPGTRLTVL.

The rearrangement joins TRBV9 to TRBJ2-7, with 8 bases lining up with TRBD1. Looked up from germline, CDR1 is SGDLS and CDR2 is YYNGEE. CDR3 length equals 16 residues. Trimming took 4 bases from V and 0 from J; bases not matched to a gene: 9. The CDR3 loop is CASSFLPGQGSYEQYF. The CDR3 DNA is TGTGCCAGCAGCTTCCTGCCCGGACAGGGCTCCTACGAGCAGTACTTC.

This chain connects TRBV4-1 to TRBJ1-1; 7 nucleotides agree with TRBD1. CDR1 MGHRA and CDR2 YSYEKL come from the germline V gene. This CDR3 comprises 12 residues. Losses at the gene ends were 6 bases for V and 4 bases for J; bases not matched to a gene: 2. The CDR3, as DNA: TGCGCCAGCAGGCGGACAGGCACTGAAGCTTTCTTT. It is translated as CASRRTGTEAFF.

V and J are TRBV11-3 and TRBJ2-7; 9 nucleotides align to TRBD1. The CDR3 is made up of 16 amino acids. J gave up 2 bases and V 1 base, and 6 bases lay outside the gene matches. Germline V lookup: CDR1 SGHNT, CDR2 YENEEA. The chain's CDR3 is CASSLATTGGTYEQYF. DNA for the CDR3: TGTGCCAGCAGCTTAGCTACGACAGGGGGGACCTACGAGCAGTACTTC.

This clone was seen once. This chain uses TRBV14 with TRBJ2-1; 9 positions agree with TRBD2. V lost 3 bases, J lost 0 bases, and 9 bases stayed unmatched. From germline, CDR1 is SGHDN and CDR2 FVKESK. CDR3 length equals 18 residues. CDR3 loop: CASSHVIGGGDSYNEQFF. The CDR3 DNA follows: TGTGCCAGCAGCCATGTAATCGGCGGGGGGGACTCCTACAATGAGCAGTTCTTC.